This entry features one T cell receptor beta chain sequence. Using immunoSEQ multiplex PCR, the repertoire was profiled, and TCRdb retains in-frame clones only, with some absent. This sample has tens of thousands of clones, with roughly two thirds found just once. The sample originates from a study of PD-1 blockade in classical Hodgkin lymphoma. Every patient had relapsed following autologous stem cell transplantation, and cohorts differed in brentuximab vedotin exposure. Germline lookup yields CDR1 MNHEY and CDR2 SVGAGI. The CDR3 length is 13 residues. Trimming cost V 2 bases and J 0 bases, with 4 bases left between them.

The sequencing here drew on peripheral blood mononuclear cells (PBMCs), taken before the second cycle of nivolumab. The TCR originated in a human donor with classical Hodgkin lymphoma. This chain connects TRBV6-5 to TRBJ2-5; D not resolved. DNA for the CDR3: TGTGCCAGCAGTTACAACGACCAAGAGACCCAGTACTTC. Amino acids: CASSYNDQETQYF.